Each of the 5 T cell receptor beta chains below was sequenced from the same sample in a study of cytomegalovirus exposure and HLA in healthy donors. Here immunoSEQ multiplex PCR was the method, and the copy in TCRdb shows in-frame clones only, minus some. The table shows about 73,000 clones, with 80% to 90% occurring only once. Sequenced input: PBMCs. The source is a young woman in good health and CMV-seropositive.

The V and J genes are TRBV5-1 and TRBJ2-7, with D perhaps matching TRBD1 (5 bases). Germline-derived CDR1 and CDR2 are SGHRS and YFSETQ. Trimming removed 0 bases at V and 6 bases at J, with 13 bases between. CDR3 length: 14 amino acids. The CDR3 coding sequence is TGCGCCAGCAGCTTGGCTGCAGGGTCCCTCGAGCAGTACTTC. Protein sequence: CASSLAAGSLEQYF.

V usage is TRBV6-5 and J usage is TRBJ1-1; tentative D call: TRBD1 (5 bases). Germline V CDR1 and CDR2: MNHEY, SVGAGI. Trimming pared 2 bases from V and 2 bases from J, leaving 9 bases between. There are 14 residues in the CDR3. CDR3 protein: CASSYKQGNTEAFF. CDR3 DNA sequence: TGTGCCAGCAGTTACAAGCAGGGAAACACTGAAGCTTTCTTT.

The CDR3 here is CASSRDRGNGYTF. The DNA for the CDR3 is TGTGCCAGCAGCCGGGACAGGGGAAACGGCTACACCTTC. V gene TRBV6-5 combines with J gene TRBJ1-2; TRBD1 aligns across 10 bases. Germline-derived CDR1 and CDR2 are MNHEY and SVGAGI. V gave up 6 bases and J gave up 8 bases; unmatched junction bases: 6. CDR3 length equals 13 residues.

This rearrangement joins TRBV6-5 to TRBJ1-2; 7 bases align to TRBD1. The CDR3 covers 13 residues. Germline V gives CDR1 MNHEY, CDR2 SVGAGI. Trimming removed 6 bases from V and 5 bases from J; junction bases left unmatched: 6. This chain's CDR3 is CASSPDRVYGYTF. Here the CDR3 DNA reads TGTGCCAGCAGCCCCGACAGGGTTTATGGCTACACCTTC.

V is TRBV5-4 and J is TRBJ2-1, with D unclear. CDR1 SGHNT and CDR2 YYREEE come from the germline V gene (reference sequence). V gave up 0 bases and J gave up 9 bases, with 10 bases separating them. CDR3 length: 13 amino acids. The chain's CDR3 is CASSLASSGEQFF. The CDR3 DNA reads TGTGCCAGCAGCTTGGCCAGTTCTGGTGAGCAGTTCTTC.